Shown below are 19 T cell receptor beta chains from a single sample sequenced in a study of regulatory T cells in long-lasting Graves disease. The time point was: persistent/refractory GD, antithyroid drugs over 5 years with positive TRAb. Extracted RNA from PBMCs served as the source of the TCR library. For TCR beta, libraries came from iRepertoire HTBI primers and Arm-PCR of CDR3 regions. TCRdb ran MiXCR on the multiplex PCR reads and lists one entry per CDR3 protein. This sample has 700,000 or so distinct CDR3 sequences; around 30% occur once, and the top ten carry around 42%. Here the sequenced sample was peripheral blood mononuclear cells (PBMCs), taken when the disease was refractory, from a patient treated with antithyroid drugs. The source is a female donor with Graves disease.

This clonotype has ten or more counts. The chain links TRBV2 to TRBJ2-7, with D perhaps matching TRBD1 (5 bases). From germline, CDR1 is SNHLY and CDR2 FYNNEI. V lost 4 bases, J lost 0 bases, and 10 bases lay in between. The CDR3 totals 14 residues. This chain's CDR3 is CASSADSLSYEQYF. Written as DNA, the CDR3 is TGTGCCAGCAGTGCCGACAGCCTCTCCTACGAGCAGTACTTC.

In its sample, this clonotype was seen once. This CDR3 reads CASSFMTGSQETQYF. The CDR3 DNA reads TGCGCCAGCAGCTTTATGACAGGGTCACAAGAGACCCAGTACTTC. The chain has TRBV5-1 and TRBJ2-5; 7 bases fit TRBD1. The germline V gene encodes CDR1 SGHRS and CDR2 YFSETQ. The CDR3 has 15 amino acids. V was clipped by 2 bases and J by 2 bases; unmatched bases: 6.

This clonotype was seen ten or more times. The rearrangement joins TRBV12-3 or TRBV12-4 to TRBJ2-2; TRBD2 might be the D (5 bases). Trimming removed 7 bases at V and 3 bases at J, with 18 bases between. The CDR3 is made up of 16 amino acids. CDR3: CASKPPLERDTGELFF. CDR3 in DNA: TGTGCCAGCAAACCCCCTCTGGAGAGGGACACCGGGGAGCTGTTTTTT.

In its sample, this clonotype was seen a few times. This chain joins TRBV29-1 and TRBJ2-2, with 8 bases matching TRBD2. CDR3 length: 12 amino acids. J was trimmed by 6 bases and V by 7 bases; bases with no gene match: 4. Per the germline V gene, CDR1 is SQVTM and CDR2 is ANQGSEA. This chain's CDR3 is CSAERESGELFF. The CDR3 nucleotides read TGCAGCGCCGAGCGGGAGTCCGGGGAGCTGTTTTTT.

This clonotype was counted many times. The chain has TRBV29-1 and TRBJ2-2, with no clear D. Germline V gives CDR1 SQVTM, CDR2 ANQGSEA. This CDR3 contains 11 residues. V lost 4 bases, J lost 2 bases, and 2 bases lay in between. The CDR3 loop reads CSVGNTGELFF. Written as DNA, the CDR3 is TGCAGCGTTGGTAACACCGGGGAGCTGTTTTTT.

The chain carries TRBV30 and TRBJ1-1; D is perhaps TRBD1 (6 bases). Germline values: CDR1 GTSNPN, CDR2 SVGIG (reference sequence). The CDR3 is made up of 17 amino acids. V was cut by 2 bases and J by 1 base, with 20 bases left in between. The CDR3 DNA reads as TGTGCCTGGAGTATACGGATTTGGGACATTTCGAACACTGAAGCTTTCTTT. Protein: CAWSIRIWDISNTEAFF.

DNA of the CDR3: TGCGCCAGCAGCCACGGTCACGGGACAGGGACCTCACCCCTCCACTTT. Amino acids: CASSHGHGTGTSPLHF. The chain is built from TRBV4-1 and TRBJ1-6, with 9 bases aligning to TRBD1. This CDR3 contains 16 residues. The V gene's germline CDR1 is MGHRA and CDR2 YSYEKL. J lost 10 bases, V lost 3 bases, and 10 bases had no gene match.

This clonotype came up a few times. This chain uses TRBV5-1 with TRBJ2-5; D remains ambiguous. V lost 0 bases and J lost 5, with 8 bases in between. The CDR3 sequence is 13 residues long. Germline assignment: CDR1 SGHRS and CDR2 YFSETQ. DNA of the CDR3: TGCGCCAGCAGCTTGGATTATGGGGAGACCCAGTACTTC. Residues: CASSLDYGETQYF.

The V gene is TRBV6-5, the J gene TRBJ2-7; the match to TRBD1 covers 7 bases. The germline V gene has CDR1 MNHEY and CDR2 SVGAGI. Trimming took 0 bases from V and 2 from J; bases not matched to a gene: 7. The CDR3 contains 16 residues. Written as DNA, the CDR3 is TGTGCCAGCAGTTACTCGGCAGGGGGAACCCCCTACGAGCAGTACTTC. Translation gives CASSYSAGGTPYEQYF.

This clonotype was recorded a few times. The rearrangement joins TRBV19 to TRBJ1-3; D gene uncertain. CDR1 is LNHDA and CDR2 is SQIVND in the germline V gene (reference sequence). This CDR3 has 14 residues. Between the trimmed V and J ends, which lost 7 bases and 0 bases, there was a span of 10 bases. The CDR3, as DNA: TGTGCCAGTACCGTCGGTCCCTCTGGAAACACCATATATTTT. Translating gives CASTVGPSGNTIYF.

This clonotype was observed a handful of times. CDR3 region: CSASQTSNQPQHF. In DNA, the CDR3 is TGCAGTGCTAGTCAGACTAGCAATCAGCCCCAGCATTTT. The genes are TRBV20-1 and TRBJ1-5, with unresolved D. CDR1 and CDR2 from the germline V gene are DFQATT and SNEGSKA (reference sequence). CDR3 length equals 13 residues. Trimming removed 3 bases at V and 0 bases at J, with 6 bases between.

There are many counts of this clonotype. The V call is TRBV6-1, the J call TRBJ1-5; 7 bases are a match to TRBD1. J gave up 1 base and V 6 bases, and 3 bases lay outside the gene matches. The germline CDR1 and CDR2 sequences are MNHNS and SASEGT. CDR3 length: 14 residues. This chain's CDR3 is CASRGTVSNQPQHF. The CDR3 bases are TGTGCCAGCAGAGGGACAGTCAGCAATCAGCCCCAGCATTTT.

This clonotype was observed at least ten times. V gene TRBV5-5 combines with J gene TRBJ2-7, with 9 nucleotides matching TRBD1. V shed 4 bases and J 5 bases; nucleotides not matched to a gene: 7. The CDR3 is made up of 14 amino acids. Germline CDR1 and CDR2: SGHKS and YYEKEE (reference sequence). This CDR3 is CASSPRQGDNEQYF. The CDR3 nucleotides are TGTGCCAGCAGCCCGAGACAGGGGGACAACGAGCAGTACTTC. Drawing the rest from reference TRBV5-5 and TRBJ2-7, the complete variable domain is DAGVTQSPTHLIKTRGQQVTLRCSPISGHKSVSWYQQVLGQGPQFIFQYYEKEERGRGNFPDRFSARQFPNYSSELNVNALLLGDSALYLCASSPRQGDNEQYFGPGTRLTVT.

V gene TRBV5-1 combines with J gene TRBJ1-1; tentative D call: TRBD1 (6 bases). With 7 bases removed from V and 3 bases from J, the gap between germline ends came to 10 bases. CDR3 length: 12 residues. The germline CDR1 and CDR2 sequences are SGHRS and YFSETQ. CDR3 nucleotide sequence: TGCGCCAGCCGTGAGGGGGACACTGAAGCTTTCTTT. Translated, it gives CASREGDTEAFF. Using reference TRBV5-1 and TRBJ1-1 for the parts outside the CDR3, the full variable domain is KAGVTQTPRYLIKTRGQQVTLSCSPISGHRSVSWYQQTPGQGLQFLFEYFSETQRNKGNFPGRFSGRQFSNSRSEMNVSTLELGDSALYLCASREGDTEAFFGQGTRLTVV.

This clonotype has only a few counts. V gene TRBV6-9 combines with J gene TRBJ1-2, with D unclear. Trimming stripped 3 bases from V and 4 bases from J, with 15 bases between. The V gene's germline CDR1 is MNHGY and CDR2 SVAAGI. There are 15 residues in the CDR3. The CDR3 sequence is CASSYSWGGGYGYTF. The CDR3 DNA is TGTGCCAGCAGTTACTCCTGGGGAGGAGGCTATGGCTACACCTTC.

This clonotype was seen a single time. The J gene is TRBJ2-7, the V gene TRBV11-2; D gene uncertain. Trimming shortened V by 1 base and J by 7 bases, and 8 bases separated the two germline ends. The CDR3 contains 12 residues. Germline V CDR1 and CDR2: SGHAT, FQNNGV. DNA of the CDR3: TGTGCCAGCAGCTTAGGGTATCAAGAGCAGTACTTC. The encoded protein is CASSLGYQEQYF.

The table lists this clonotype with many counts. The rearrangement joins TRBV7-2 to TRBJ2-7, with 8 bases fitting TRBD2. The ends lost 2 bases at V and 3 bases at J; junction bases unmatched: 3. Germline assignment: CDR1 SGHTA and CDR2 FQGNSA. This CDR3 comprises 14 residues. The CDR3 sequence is CASSLQAGDYEQYF. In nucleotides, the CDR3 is TGTGCCAGCAGCTTACAAGCGGGGGACTACGAGCAGTACTTC.

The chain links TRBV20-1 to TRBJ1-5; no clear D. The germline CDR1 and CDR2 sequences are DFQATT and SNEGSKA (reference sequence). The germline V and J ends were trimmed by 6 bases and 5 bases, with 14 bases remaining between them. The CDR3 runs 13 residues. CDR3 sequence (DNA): TGCAGTGCGAGTGCAGGACGGGATCAGCCCCAGCATTTT. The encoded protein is CSASAGRDQPQHF.

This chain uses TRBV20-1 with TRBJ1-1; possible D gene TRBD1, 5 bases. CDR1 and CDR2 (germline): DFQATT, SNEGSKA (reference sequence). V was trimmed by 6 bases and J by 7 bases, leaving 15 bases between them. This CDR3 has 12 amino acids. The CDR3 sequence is CSAPRGLNEAFF. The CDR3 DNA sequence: TGCAGTGCCCCGAGGGGACTAAATGAAGCTTTCTTT.